One and the same sample provided the 31 T cell receptor beta chains below, sequenced in a study of regulatory T cells in long-lasting Graves disease. Documented time point: newly diagnosed GD, antithyroid drugs for less than 3 months. Following extraction of RNA from PBMCs, that RNA was used to make the TCR library. Sequencing libraries for TCR beta were prepared with iRepertoire HTBI primers and Arm-PCR of CDR3 regions. A single record per CDR3 protein comes from TCRdb applying MiXCR to the multiplex PCR reads. Of hundreds of thousands of distinct CDR3 sequences in the sample, roughly 14% were seen once. These same data were also listed under a study on T cells in Graves' hyperthyroidism and ophthalmopathy.

The input for sequencing was peripheral blood mononuclear cells (PBMCs), taken at new diagnosis, from a patient treated with antithyroid drugs. Every receptor here comes from a man under 40 with Graves disease.

This clonotype came up many times. The chain combines TRBV20-1 with TRBJ2-5; TRBD1 matches 9 bases. The CDR3 runs to 15 residues. Germline CDR1 reads DFQATT; CDR2 reads SNEGSKA (reference sequence). The V and J ends lost 2 bases and 5 bases, in that order; junction bases with no gene match: 9. This chain's CDR3 is CSARPRTGETETQYF. The CDR3 bases are TGCAGTGCTAGACCCCGGACAGGGGAAACGGAGACCCAGTACTTC.

Concerning this clonotype itself: A read error is possible here, since a much larger clone lies one base away. The chain has TRBV7-9 and TRBJ2-1; 8 bases are a match to TRBD2. The CDR3 totals 16 residues. V was clipped by 1 base and J by 9 bases; unmatched bases: 11. Per germline, CDR1 SEHNR and CDR2 FQNEAQ (reference sequence). Here the CDR3 reads CASSLVSAGGPCEQFF. The CDR3 DNA reads as TGTGCCAGCAGCTTAGTCTCGGCGGGAGGCCCCTGTGAGCAGTTCTTC. The entire variable domain, with the rest obtained from reference TRBV7-9 and TRBJ2-1, is as follows: DTGVSQNPRHKITKRGQNVTFRCDPISEHNRLYWYRQTLGQGPEFLTYFQNEAQLEKSRLLSDRFSAERPKGSFSTLEIQRTEQGDSAMYLCASSLVSAGGPCEQFFGPGTRLTVL.

This clonotype was seen ten or more times. The rearrangement joins TRBV7-9 to TRBJ2-2, with D hard to call. The CDR3 has 15 amino acids. V lost 7 bases to trimming and J lost 1 base, with 13 bases between them. Germline-derived CDR1 and CDR2 are SEHNR and FQNEAQ (reference sequence). The CDR3 DNA follows: TGTGCCAGCACCTTCGACCAACGGAACACCGGGGAGCTGTTTTTT. Residues: CASTFDQRNTGELFF.

This clonotype has only a few counts. This chain connects TRBV9 to TRBJ2-7, with D perhaps assigned TRBD1 or TRBD2 (5 bases each). The germline gives CDR1 SGDLS, CDR2 YYNGEE. Trimming removed 0 bases at V and 3 bases at J, with 13 bases between. The CDR3 extends over 15 amino acids. In DNA, the CDR3 is TGTGCCAGCAGCGTAGGTGACGGGGCAATCTACGAGCAGTACTTC. This codes for CASSVGDGAIYEQYF.

Concerning this clonotype itself: Possible read error: a much larger clone is one base away. The rearrangement links TRBV29-1 to TRBJ2-1; D gene ambiguous. Between the trimmed V and J ends, which lost 3 bases and 9 bases, there was a span of 9 bases. This CDR3 region has 11 residues. The germline V gene encodes CDR1 SQVTM and CDR2 ANQGSEA. The CDR3: CSVEIGPEQFF. DNA for the CDR3: TGCAGCGTTGAGATTGGTCCTGAGCAGTTCTTC.

At least ten counts were recorded for this clonotype. The J gene is TRBJ1-1, the V gene TRBV5-1, with 7 bases matching TRBD1. Germline CDR1 reads SGHRS; CDR2 reads YFSETQ. This CDR3 spans 17 amino acids. V lost 0 bases, J lost 1 base, and 9 bases stayed unmatched. In nucleotides, the CDR3 is TGCGCCAGCAGCTTGGGCCTGAGGGACAGACAGAACACTGAAGCTTTCTTT. This encodes CASSLGLRDRQNTEAFF.

Concerning this clonotype: A clone one base away is much larger, so this may be a read error. The genes are TRBV6-2 or TRBV6-3 and TRBJ2-3; 8 bases line up with TRBD2. This CDR3 contains 16 residues. In germline, CDR1 is MNHEY, CDR2 SVGEGT. In DNA form, the CDR3 reads TGTGCCAGCAGTGACCCGAGCGGGAGAGGTGAAGATACGCAGTGTTTT. Protein product: CASSDPSGRGEDTQCF.

Many counts were recorded for this clonotype. This chain connects TRBV12-3 or TRBV12-4 to TRBJ2-5; D is perhaps TRBD1 or TRBD2 (5 bases each). The CDR3 is 15 amino acids. V was trimmed by 7 bases and J by 7 bases, leaving 22 bases between them. The CDR3 region is CASTFGTPGLGTQYF. As DNA, the CDR3 is TGTGCCAGCACTTTCGGGACCCCCGGGTTGGGGACCCAGTACTTC.

This chain joins TRBV18 and TRBJ2-4; 7 nucleotides agree with TRBD1. This CDR3 is 13 amino acids long. Germline assignment: CDR1 KGHSH and CDR2 LQKENI. V was clipped by 3 bases and J by 6 bases; unmatched bases: 2. The CDR3: CASSPAGGNIQYF. CDR3 sequence (DNA): TGTGCCAGCTCACCCGCAGGGGGAAACATTCAGTACTTC.

This chain links TRBV7-2 with TRBJ2-5, with a weak D call TRBD2 (6 bases). Trimming stripped 5 bases from V and 7 bases from J, with 11 bases between. Germline V gene lookup returns CDR1 SGHTA and CDR2 FQGNSA. The CDR3 contains 12 residues. In DNA form, the CDR3 reads TGTGCCAGCAGCCTCGGGACTGCGACCCAGTACTTC. Its translation: CASSLGTATQYF.

The sample holds many counts of this clonotype. V and J are TRBV5-1 and TRBJ2-3; TRBD2 is a possible D gene (5 bases). The CDR3 extends over 16 amino acids. Per the germline V gene, CDR1 is SGHRS and CDR2 is YFSETQ. Trimming took 4 bases from V and 1 from J, leaving 16 bases between them. CDR3 bases: TGCGCCAGCAGCCGCGTGTCCGGGCGGGGCACAGATACGCAGTATTTT. It encodes CASSRVSGRGTDTQYF.

Many counts were recorded for this clonotype. This chain links TRBV5-1 with TRBJ2-3; unclear D gene. CDR1 is SGHRS and CDR2 is YFSETQ in the germline V gene. V lost 4 bases, J lost 2 bases, and 11 bases lay in between. The CDR3 runs to 14 residues. The CDR3 coding sequence is TGCGCCAGCAGCGATTCTCAGGCCACAGATACGCAGTATTTT. Translation gives CASSDSQATDTQYF.

V is TRBV3-1 and J is TRBJ2-6; D remains unclear. Germline lookup yields CDR1 LGHDT and CDR2 YNNKEL (reference sequence). V shed 5 bases and J shed 0 bases, with 11 bases lying between them. The CDR3 length is 16 residues. In nucleotides, the CDR3 is TGTGCCAGCAGCACGTATACCCCCTCTGGGGCCAACGTCCTGACTTTC. Its translation: CASSTYTPSGANVLTF.

This clonotype has at least ten counts. CDR3 in DNA: TGCAGTGCGGAGCTAGGTGTGAACGAGCAGTACTTC. Its translation is CSAELGVNEQYF. The gene calls are TRBV20-1 and TRBJ2-7, with D uncertain. The CDR3 is made up of 12 amino acids. The V gene's germline CDR1 is DFQATT and CDR2 SNEGSKA (reference sequence). Trimming pared 6 bases from V and 5 bases from J, leaving 14 bases between.

This clonotype was detected ten times or more. J is TRBJ1-5 and V is TRBV6-1; D is unresolved. The CDR3 extends over 16 amino acids. Trimming stripped 2 bases from V and 0 bases from J, with 11 bases between. Germline V CDR1 and CDR2: MNHNS, SASEGT. CDR3 residues: CASSERAAYSNQPQHF. DNA for the CDR3: TGTGCCAGCAGTGAACGGGCAGCTTATAGCAATCAGCCCCAGCATTTT.

Ten or more counts support this clonotype. Written as DNA, the CDR3 is TGCGCCAGCAGTGAATCCGGGACTACGATAAACACTGAAGCTTTCTTT. This translates into CASSESGTTINTEAFF. The chain employs TRBV10-1 and TRBJ1-1; the D gene is possibly TRBD1 (5 bases). Germline V gene lookup returns CDR1 WNHNN and CDR2 SYGVQD (reference sequence). V was pared by 3 bases and J by 2 bases, with 16 bases between. This CDR3 is built from 16 residues.

The rearrangement joins TRBV19 to TRBJ2-7; 10 bases map to TRBD2. The ends lost 4 bases at V and 2 bases at J; junction bases unmatched: 8. Germline CDR1 is LNHDA and CDR2 is SQIVND (reference sequence). The CDR3 sequence is 16 residues long. The CDR3 sequence is CASSRKKAGGPYEQYF. The CDR3 DNA reads TGTGCCAGTAGTAGAAAAAAAGCGGGAGGGCCCTACGAGCAGTACTTC.

The rearrangement joins TRBV25-1 to TRBJ2-5; tentatively, D is TRBD2 (6 bases). Trimming pared 3 bases from V and 1 base from J, leaving 12 bases between. CDR3 size: 15 residues. Germline values: CDR1 MGHDK, CDR2 SYGVNS. The CDR3 DNA sequence: TGTGCCAGCAGTGACGCGGGACGTCGCCAAGAGACCCAGTACTTC. It is translated as CASSDAGRRQETQYF.

In this sample, this clonotype turned up many times. The V gene is TRBV29-1, the J gene TRBJ1-1; D is uncertain. Germline V lookup: CDR1 SQVTM, CDR2 ANQGSEA. The V and J ends lost 4 bases and 6 bases respectively, with 12 bases between them. The CDR3 is 12 residues long. CDR3 residues: CSVGRYEAEAFF. In DNA form, the CDR3 reads TGCAGCGTTGGAAGGTACGAGGCTGAAGCTTTCTTT.

In its sample, this clonotype was seen many times. The chain links TRBV11-2 to TRBJ2-2; TRBD1 matches 10 bases. Germline CDR1 and CDR2: SGHAT and FQNNGV. CDR3 length: 17 residues. Losses at the gene ends were 3 bases for V and 1 base for J; bases not matched to a gene: 5. The CDR3: CASSLGQGIMNTGELFF. CDR3 nucleotides: TGTGCCAGCAGCTTGGGACAGGGGATAATGAACACCGGGGAGCTGTTTTTT. The variable domain in full, completed from reference TRBV11-2 and TRBJ2-2, reads EAGVAQSPRYKIIEKRQSVAFWCNPISGHATLYWYQQILGQGPKLLIQFQNNGVVDDSQLPKDRFSAERLKGVDSTLKIQPAKLEDSAVYLCASSLGQGIMNTGELFFGEGSRLTVL.

This clonotype was counted a few times. CDR3 protein: CASSQEGGGPKTQYF. In DNA form, the CDR3 reads TGTGCCAGCAGCCAAGAGGGGGGAGGGCCGAAGACCCAGTACTTC. The gene calls are TRBV4-2 and TRBJ2-5; 7 nucleotides match TRBD2. Per the germline V gene, CDR1 is LGHNA and CDR2 is YNFKEQ. V trimming: 0 bases; J trimming: 6 bases; junction bases outside the gene matches: 7. The CDR3 has 15 amino acids.

The rearrangement joins TRBV6-2 or TRBV6-3 to TRBJ2-7; TRBD1 or TRBD2 may be the D gene (5 bases each). Trimming pared 5 bases from V and 2 bases from J, leaving 13 bases between. Germline V CDR1 and CDR2: MNHEY, SVGEGT. CDR3 length: 14 amino acids. The DNA of the CDR3 is TGTGCCAGCAGTGAATCCGGGACGCCCTACGAGCAGTACTTC. It codes for CASSESGTPYEQYF.

Concerning this clonotype: A far larger clone is one nucleotide away, so this likely arose from a read error. Here the CDR3 reads CASRKQGAGYEQFF. The CDR3 DNA sequence: TGTGCCAGCAGAAAACAGGGGGCGGGTTACGAGCAGTTCTTC. The chain employs TRBV2 and TRBJ2-3; 9 bases agree with TRBD1. The last part of the DNA fits TRBJ2-1 better; the J call may be wrong. This CDR3 has 14 amino acids. From germline, CDR1 is SNHLY and CDR2 FYNNEI.

The sample holds many counts of this clonotype. The DNA for the CDR3 is TGCAGTGCTAGAATGGACTCCTACAATGAGCAGTTCTTC. Amino acid sequence: CSARMDSYNEQFF. The chain carries TRBV20-1 and TRBJ2-1; D ambiguous. This CDR3 spans 13 amino acids. Germline CDR1 reads DFQATT; CDR2 reads SNEGSKA (reference sequence). V was shortened by 2 bases and J by 0 bases, with 5 bases between the two germline ends.

V gene TRBV18 combines with J gene TRBJ1-5, with D tentatively TRBD1 (5 bases). The CDR3 is made up of 16 amino acids. Trimming cost V 1 base and J 7 bases, with 17 bases left between them. Germline values: CDR1 KGHSH, CDR2 LQKENI. The CDR3 DNA reads as TGTGCCAGCTCACCACAGGAGCGGACCGGGACCCAGCCCCAGCATTTT. It codes for CASSPQERTGTQPQHF.

This clonotype was seen many times. This chain uses TRBV19 with TRBJ1-2; the D is unclear. Looked up from germline, CDR1 is LNHDA and CDR2 is SQIVND (reference sequence). The CDR3 length is 14 residues. Trimming pared 0 bases from V and 4 bases from J, leaving 9 bases between. The DNA for the CDR3 is TGTGCCAGTAGTATAGATTTCGACGGCTATGGCTACACCTTC. Translating gives CASSIDFDGYGYTF.

CDR3 residues: CASSYPELSGANVLTF. The DNA of the CDR3 is TGTGCCAGCAGTTACCCGGAGCTCTCTGGGGCCAACGTCCTGACTTTC. The J gene is TRBJ2-6, the V gene TRBV7-9; D is ambiguous. CDR1 SEHNR and CDR2 FQNEAQ come from the germline V gene (reference sequence). This CDR3 is built from 16 residues. The V gene lost 6 bases and the J gene lost 0 bases, with 12 bases spanning the gap.

In its sample, this clonotype was seen many times. V and J are TRBV27 and TRBJ2-7, with 11 bases that match TRBD2. The V segment lost 2 bases and the J segment 2 bases; nucleotides outside the gene matches: 8. This CDR3 is built from 17 residues. In germline, CDR1 is MNHEY, CDR2 SMNVEV (reference sequence). The CDR3 DNA follows: TGTGCCAGCAGTTTAGGACTAGCGGGCGAGTCAACCTACGAGCAGTACTTC. Translation gives CASSLGLAGESTYEQYF.

V usage is TRBV19 and J usage is TRBJ2-5; no reliable D call. Germline V lookup: CDR1 LNHDA, CDR2 SQIVND (reference sequence). The CDR3 covers 13 residues. The V gene lost 5 bases and the J gene lost 0 bases, with 7 bases spanning the gap. The CDR3 region has the DNA TGTGCCAGTAGTCCACGGGACCAAGAGACCCAGTACTTC. It specifies CASSPRDQETQYF.

This clonotype was seen repeatedly, ten times or more. The V gene is TRBV11-2, the J gene TRBJ2-3, with 7 bases aligning to TRBD1. The CDR3 has 15 residues. The V and J ends lost 5 bases and 4 bases, in that order; junction bases with no gene match: 9. Germline lookup yields CDR1 SGHAT and CDR2 FQNNGV. The CDR3 DNA reads as TGTGCCAGCAGCAGATGGGACAGACAGGCAGATACGCAGTATTTT. This gives the protein CASSRWDRQADTQYF. Variable domain in full (rest from reference TRBV11-2 and TRBJ2-3): EAGVAQSPRYKIIEKRQSVAFWCNPISGHATLYWYQQILGQGPKLLIQFQNNGVVDDSQLPKDRFSAERLKGVDSTLKIQPAKLEDSAVYLCASSRWDRQADTQYFGPGTRLTVL.

Only a few counts were recorded for this clonotype. The chain recombines TRBV6-1 with TRBJ1-1; possible D gene TRBD1, 6 bases. Trimming pared 5 bases from V and 2 bases from J, leaving 15 bases between. Germline assignment: CDR1 MNHNS and CDR2 SASEGT. This CDR3 is 15 amino acids long. Here the CDR3 DNA reads TGTGCCAGCAGTAGGGGGACGGGTGCTAACACTGAAGCTTTCTTT. Translating gives CASSRGTGANTEAFF.